This TCR beta chain was sequenced in a study of spatial heterogeneity in lung cancer. Study overall: Averaged across combinations, each unique TCR and UMI pairing appeared more than ten times in raw reads, which were uncorrected. The study's findings and limits: Detection of ubiquitous tumor TCRs in blood was higher at resection than follow-up.

V lost 5 bases and J lost 4, with 14 bases in between. From germline, CDR1 is KGHDR and CDR2 SFDVKD. The CDR3 extends over 15 amino acids. Documented time point: sample taken at primary tumor resection. Unsorted whole RNA from tumor, nontumor lung or frozen PBMC underwent sequencing. The donor group consisted of around 66 patients who had untreated, early-stage non-small cell lung cancer. Every TCR cDNA molecule bore its own unique molecular identifier. A single record per CDR3 protein comes from TCRdb applying MiXCR to the 5' RACE reads. This table holds nearly 15,000 distinct CDR3 sequences, approximately 8.5% found once. At least ten counts were recorded for this clonotype. Its target is not known.

This material consisted of PBMCs, taken at surgery. This clonotype was obtained from a female donor with early-stage non-small cell lung cancer. The rearrangement uses TRBV24-1 and TRBJ2-1; D perhaps matches TRBD1 (6 bases). CDR3 nucleotides: TGTGCCACCAGTGTCGGCAGGGGCCTGTACAATGAGCAGTTCTTC. Translating it yields CATSVGRGLYNEQFF.